One and the same sample provided the 24 T cell receptor beta chains below, sequenced in a study of radiation and T cells in renal cell carcinoma. The time point denotes: blood 4 weeks post-SBRT, at nephrectomy. Treatment reported: 15 Gy SBRT to primary tumor, nephrectomy 4 weeks later. Generated by immunoSEQ multiplex PCR, the TCRdb table keeps only in-frame clones and is missing some. In the table there are approximately 150,000 clones, about 88% of which are singletons. The sample in question was blood, obtained from a patient whose treatment included radiotherapy and nephrectomy. The receptor set was obtained from a woman between 50 and 59 years old with renal cell carcinoma.

The CDR3 bases are TGTGCCAGCAGCTTAGCGTCGACTGAAGCTTTCTTT. Translation: CASSLASTEAFF. This chain uses TRBV7-9 with TRBJ1-1, with no clear D. Germline V gene lookup returns CDR1 SEHNR and CDR2 FQNEAQ (reference sequence). Trimming left V 0 bases short and J 5 bases short, with 4 bases between. This CDR3 region has 12 residues.

CDR3 protein: CASSFSSGNTIYF. For the CDR3, the DNA is TGTGCCAGCAGTTTCTCTTCTGGAAACACCATATATTTT. V usage is TRBV28 and J usage is TRBJ1-3; no clear D gene. Germline values: CDR1 MDHEN, CDR2 SYDVKM. Trimming took off 3 bases at V and 1 base at J, with 4 bases between the two ends. The CDR3 spans 13 residues. The full variable domain, completed using reference TRBV28 and TRBJ1-3, is DVKVTQSSRYLVKRTGEKVFLECVQDMDHENMFWYRQDPGLGLRLIYFSYDVKMKEKGDIPEGYSVSREKKERFSLILESASTNQTSMYLCASSFSSGNTIYFGEGSWLTVV.

The chain recombines TRBV6-1 with TRBJ2-3, with 10 bases that match TRBD1. Per germline, CDR1 MNHNS and CDR2 SASEGT. V lost 4 bases, J lost 4 bases, and 8 bases stayed unmatched. This CDR3 is built from 16 residues. The CDR3 DNA reads TGTGCCAGCAGTGGGGGGACAGGGGCCCTTCCAGATACGCAGTATTTT. Translated, it gives CASSGGTGALPDTQYF.

The chain carries TRBV9 and TRBJ2-7, with TRBD1 matching 7 bases. This CDR3 is built from 15 residues. Germline assignment: CDR1 SGDLS and CDR2 YYNGEE. The V gene end was trimmed by 2 bases and the J gene end by 0 bases; junction bases not matched to a gene: 5. The CDR3 DNA reads as TGTGCCAGCAGCGTGGGCACAGGGGTCTCCTACGAGCAGTACTTC. Translating gives CASSVGTGVSYEQYF.

The chain combines TRBV6-5 with TRBJ2-7; 9 nucleotides agree with TRBD2. Germline CDR1 reads MNHEY; CDR2 reads SVGAGI. Trimming took 8 bases from V and 3 from J; bases not matched to a gene: 8. The CDR3 spans 14 residues. The CDR3 loop is CASRSGSRFYEQYF. The CDR3 DNA follows: TGTGCCAGCCGTAGCGGGAGTCGTTTCTACGAGCAGTACTTC.

J is TRBJ1-1 and V is TRBV11-2; tentative D call: TRBD1 (6 bases). The CDR3 runs 15 residues. The V and J ends lost 1 base and 4 bases respectively, with 13 bases between them. Per germline, CDR1 SGHAT and CDR2 FQNNGV. The CDR3 spells CASSLGAGAITEAFF. The CDR3, as DNA: TGTGCCAGCAGCTTAGGTGCAGGGGCGATCACTGAAGCTTTCTTT.

This clone was seen only once. The V gene is TRBV7-2, the J gene TRBJ2-3; D might be TRBD1 or TRBD2, each matching 5 bases. There are 15 residues in the CDR3. V lost 2 bases and J 3 bases, leaving 12 bases between the germline ends. Germline CDR1 and CDR2: SGHTA and FQGNSA. CDR3 amino acids: CASSLFGAQTDTQYF. The CDR3 nucleotides are TGTGCCAGCAGCTTATTCGGGGCACAGACAGATACGCAGTATTTT.

This clone was picked up many times. The J gene is TRBJ1-1, the V gene TRBV5-5, with 8 bases aligning to TRBD1. The germline V gene encodes CDR1 SGHKS and CDR2 YYEKEE (reference sequence). This CDR3 has 16 amino acids. Losses at the gene ends were 0 bases for V and 3 bases for J; bases not matched to a gene: 7. DNA for the CDR3: TGTGCCAGCAGCTTGGATCAGGGGGCGTCGGACACTGAAGCTTTCTTT. It specifies CASSLDQGASDTEAFF. Variable domain in full (rest from reference TRBV5-5 and TRBJ1-1): DAGVTQSPTHLIKTRGQQVTLRCSPISGHKSVSWYQQVLGQGPQFIFQYYEKEERGRGNFPDRFSARQFPNYSSELNVNALLLGDSALYLCASSLDQGASDTEAFFGQGTRLTVV.

The chain joins TRBV30 to TRBJ2-2; no firm D call. CDR3 length: 14 residues. The V and J ends lost 2 bases and 4 bases respectively, with 11 bases between them. Germline values: CDR1 GTSNPN, CDR2 SVGIG (reference sequence). DNA of the CDR3: TGTGCCTGGAGTCGGCTAGGGATCACCGGGGAGCTGTTTTTT. Protein: CAWSRLGITGELFF.

The chain joins TRBV15 to TRBJ2-3; the match to TRBD2 covers 12 bases. Germline-derived CDR1 and CDR2 are LNHNV and YYDKDF (reference sequence). With 0 bases clipped from V and 5 bases from J, the junction kept 6 bases outside the gene matches. The CDR3 loop spans 17 amino acids. As DNA, the CDR3 is TGTGCCACCAGCAGAGATCTAGCGGGGGGGAGGATAGATACGCAGTATTTT. It translates to CATSRDLAGGRIDTQYF.

CDR3 protein: CASTTGGRSGELFF. In nucleotides, the CDR3 is TGTGCCAGCACAACGGGGGGGCGATCCGGGGAGCTGTTTTTT. This sequence joins TRBV25-1 and TRBJ2-2; 8 positions agree with TRBD2. The germline CDR1 and CDR2 sequences are MGHDK and SYGVNS. The V gene end was trimmed by 7 bases and the J gene end by 6 bases; junction bases not matched to a gene: 7. This CDR3 comprises 14 residues. The full variable domain, rest sourced from reference TRBV25-1 and TRBJ2-2, is EADIYQTPRYLVIGTGKKITLECSQTMGHDKMYWYQQDPGMELHLIHYSYGVNSTEKGDLSSESTVSRIRTEHFPLTLESARPSHTSQYLCASTTGGRSGELFFGEGSRLTVL.

V usage is TRBV27 and J usage is TRBJ2-7; 8 nucleotides align to TRBD1. J lost 4 bases, V lost 4 bases, and 9 bases had no gene match. The CDR3 contains 15 residues. The V gene's germline CDR1 is MNHEY and CDR2 SMNVEV (reference sequence). CDR3 bases: TGTGCCAGCAGTTACGGACAGGGTTCTCTTTACGAGCAGTACTTC. This translates into CASSYGQGSLYEQYF.

This chain links TRBV28 with TRBJ1-1, with D perhaps TRBD1 (6 bases). V was cut by 8 bases and J by 6 bases, with 19 bases left in between. The CDR3 totals 14 residues. The V gene's germline CDR1 is MDHEN and CDR2 SYDVKM. CDR3 nucleotide sequence: TGTGCCAGCTGTTACAGGGAACGGAGCGCTGAAGCTTTCTTT. Amino acids: CASCYRERSAEAFF.

The rearrangement joins TRBV18 to TRBJ1-5; D not certain. CDR1 is KGHSH and CDR2 is LQKENI in the germline V gene. Between the trimmed V and J ends, which lost 9 bases and 3 bases, there was a span of 9 bases. The CDR3 contains 12 residues. For the CDR3, the DNA is TGTGCCAGTTCAGGTACCAATCAGCCCCAGCATTTT. It specifies CASSGTNQPQHF.

The rearrangement links TRBV7-9 to TRBJ1-2; 8 nucleotides align to TRBD1. Germline-derived CDR1 and CDR2 are SEHNR and FQNEAQ (reference sequence). CDR3 length equals 14 residues. V shed 6 bases and J 7 bases; nucleotides not matched to a gene: 10. CDR3 residues: CASRRQGPWGGYTF. For the CDR3, the DNA is TGTGCCAGCAGGAGACAGGGGCCTTGGGGTGGCTACACCTTC.

The rearrangement links TRBV6-1 to TRBJ2-7; D perhaps matches TRBD1 (5 bases). CDR3 length: 13 residues. Germline values: CDR1 MNHNS, CDR2 SASEGT. Deletions cut 2 bases from V and 6 bases from J, with 11 bases between. For the CDR3, the DNA is TGTGCCAGCAGTGAATTAAGGGGTACCGAGCAGTACTTC. It translates to CASSELRGTEQYF.

Written as DNA, the CDR3 is TGCGCCAGCAGTGAGTCGTACGGGGGGGTCAATGAGCAGTTCTTC. It encodes CASSESYGGVNEQFF. V is TRBV10-1 and J is TRBJ2-1, with 8 bases lining up with TRBD2. This CDR3 has 15 residues. Germline CDR1 is WNHNN and CDR2 is SYGVQD (reference sequence). Germline trimming cut 0 bases from V and 6 bases from J; bases unmatched to any gene: 4.

The V gene is TRBV7-2, the J gene TRBJ2-2; 11 positions agree with TRBD2. CDR3 size: 14 residues. Losses at the gene ends were 6 bases for V and 5 bases for J; bases not matched to a gene: 2. Germline V gives CDR1 SGHTA, CDR2 FQGNSA. The CDR3 bases are TGTGCCAGCAGTTCTAGCGGGGGGACCGGGGAGCTGTTTTTT. As protein: CASSSSGGTGELFF.

The chain couples TRBV25-1 to TRBJ2-2, with TRBD1 as a possible D gene (7 bases). The germline V gene encodes CDR1 MGHDK and CDR2 SYGVNS. The CDR3 extends over 16 amino acids. Trimming left V 8 bases short and J 6 bases short, with 22 bases between. Here the CDR3 reads CASGDSRQGLSGELFF. In DNA form, the CDR3 reads TGTGCCAGCGGAGACTCCAGACAGGGACTTTCCGGGGAGCTGTTTTTT. Looking up the rest from reference TRBV25-1 and TRBJ2-2 gives the full variable domain: EADIYQTPRYLVIGTGKKITLECSQTMGHDKMYWYQQDPGMELHLIHYSYGVNSTEKGDLSSESTVSRIRTEHFPLTLESARPSHTSQYLCASGDSRQGLSGELFFGEGSRLTVL.

The rearrangement uses TRBV27 and TRBJ2-1; 8 nucleotides agree with TRBD2. J gave up 5 bases and V 5 bases, and 8 bases lay outside the gene matches. There are 15 residues in the CDR3. CDR1 and CDR2 (germline): MNHEY, SMNVEV (reference sequence). The CDR3 loop is CASSLKRGNHNEQFF. CDR3 in DNA: TGTGCCAGCAGTCTTAAGCGGGGGAACCACAATGAGCAGTTCTTC.

The J gene is TRBJ2-1, the V gene TRBV5-1; D is ambiguous. CDR3 length: 11 amino acids. The germline CDR1 and CDR2 sequences are SGHRS and YFSETQ. Trimming removed 4 bases at V and 9 bases at J, with 8 bases between. The CDR3 DNA is TGCGCCAGCAGCGGAAACGGTGAGCAGTTCTTC. It is translated as CASSGNGEQFF.

The J gene is TRBJ2-5, the V gene TRBV5-4; TRBD1 is a possible D gene (5 bases). Germline CDR1 SGHNT, CDR2 YYREEE (reference sequence). The CDR3 runs 14 residues. V shed 0 bases and J shed 0 bases, with 6 bases lying between them. The CDR3 protein is CASSLDRYQETQYF. DNA for the CDR3: TGTGCCAGCAGCTTGGACAGGTACCAAGAGACCCAGTACTTC.

This sequence joins TRBV19 and TRBJ2-1, with TRBD2 matching 11 bases. The trim removed 7 bases at V and 4 bases at J, leaving 6 bases unmatched. The length of the CDR3 is 15 residues. The germline gives CDR1 LNHDA, CDR2 SQIVND (reference sequence). CDR3 protein: CASTTGTSGYNEQFF. CDR3 nucleotide sequence: TGTGCCAGTACTACCGGGACTAGCGGATACAATGAGCAGTTCTTC.

V is TRBV2 and J is TRBJ2-3, with a weak D call TRBD2 (5 bases). The CDR3 has 14 amino acids. With 6 bases removed from V and 2 bases from J, the gap between germline ends came to 12 bases. The germline CDR1 and CDR2 sequences are SNHLY and FYNNEI. The CDR3 loop is CASRERTATDTQYF. CDR3 coding DNA: TGTGCCAGCAGAGAAAGGACTGCCACAGATACGCAGTATTTT.